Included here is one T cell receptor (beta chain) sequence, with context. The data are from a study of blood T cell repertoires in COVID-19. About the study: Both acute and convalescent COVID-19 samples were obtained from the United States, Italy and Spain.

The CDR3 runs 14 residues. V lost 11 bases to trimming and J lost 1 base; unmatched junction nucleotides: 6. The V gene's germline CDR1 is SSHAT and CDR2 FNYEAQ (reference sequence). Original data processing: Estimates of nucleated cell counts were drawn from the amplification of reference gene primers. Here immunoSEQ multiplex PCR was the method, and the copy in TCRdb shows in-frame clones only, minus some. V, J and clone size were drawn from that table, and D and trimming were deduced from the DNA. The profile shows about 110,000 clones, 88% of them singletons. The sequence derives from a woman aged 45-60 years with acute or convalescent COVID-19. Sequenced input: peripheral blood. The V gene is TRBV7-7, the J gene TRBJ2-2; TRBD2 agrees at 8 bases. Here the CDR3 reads CAAGGLGNTGELFF. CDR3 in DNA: TGTGCCGCTGGGGGACTAGGGAACACCGGGGAGCTGTTTTTT.